The 28 T cell receptor beta chains below all came from one sample that was sequenced in a study of response to subunit inactivated influenza vaccine. MiXCR, applied by TCRdb to the RT-PCR reads, yields one record per CDR3 protein. The table shows under 550,000 distinct CDR3 sequences, with 6% to 9% occurring only once. The sample consisted of PBMCs from blood, taken roughly 24 months after vaccination. These receptors all come from a man in his fifties or sixties who received an inactivated influenza vaccine.

This clonotype has ten or more counts. The chain joins TRBV28 to TRBJ2-7; D not resolved. Trimming took 5 bases from V and 4 from J, leaving 18 bases between them. Germline V CDR1 and CDR2: MDHEN, SYDVKM. The CDR3 spans 15 residues. This chain's CDR3 is CASSPLSWSMYEQYF. In DNA, the CDR3 is TGTGCCAGCAGTCCCCTCTCGTGGAGTATGTACGAGCAGTACTTC.

This clonotype has more than one count but fewer than ten. The chain carries TRBV28 and TRBJ1-2; D unclear. This CDR3 is 15 amino acids long. Looked up from germline, CDR1 is MDHEN and CDR2 is SYDVKM. V lost 3 bases and J lost 0, with 11 bases in between. The DNA of the CDR3 is TGTGCCAGCAGTTTTGGTCAGAGAGCTAACTATGGCTACACCTTC. Protein product: CASSFGQRANYGYTF.

This clonotype was recorded at least ten times. V gene TRBV6-1 combines with J gene TRBJ1-6; TRBD1 is a possible D gene (6 bases). Germline V gene sequence: CDR1 MNHNS, CDR2 SASEGT. The CDR3 spans 17 residues. V gave up 6 bases and J gave up 0 bases, with 15 bases separating them. CDR3: CASRGQGIDSYNSPLHF. CDR3 bases: TGTGCCAGCAGAGGTCAGGGGATCGACTCCTATAATTCACCCCTCCACTTT.

This clonotype came up a few times. This chain uses TRBV4-2 with TRBJ2-5; tentatively, D is TRBD1 or TRBD2 (5 bases each). Between the trimmed V and J ends, which lost 2 bases and 4 bases, there was a span of 14 bases. There are 15 residues in the CDR3. Germline-derived CDR1 and CDR2 are LGHNA and YNFKEQ. The CDR3 here is CASSQSPGPTETQYF. Written as DNA, the CDR3 is TGTGCCAGCAGCCAATCTCCGGGGCCAACAGAGACCCAGTACTTC.

The V gene is TRBV5-6, the J gene TRBJ2-2; TRBD2 matches at 11 bases. CDR1 SGHDT and CDR2 YYEEEE come from the germline V gene. The CDR3 is made up of 17 amino acids. With V trimmed by 7 bases and J by 0 bases, 8 bases remained unmatched. The CDR3 here is CASLRLAGRPNTGELFF. For the CDR3, the DNA is TGTGCCAGCTTAAGACTAGCGGGAAGGCCGAACACCGGGGAGCTGTTTTTT.

This clonotype was seen a handful of times. This rearrangement joins TRBV30 to TRBJ2-5; 8 bases are shared with TRBD2. Looked up from germline, CDR1 is GTSNPN and CDR2 is SVGIG (reference sequence). Trimming at V came to 5 bases and at J to 7 bases, leaving 9 bases not matched to a gene. There are 13 residues in the CDR3. The CDR3, as DNA: TGTGCCTGGGCGGGGGGCGCCGGAAGGACCCAGTACTTC. Residues: CAWAGGAGRTQYF.

The chain carries TRBV7-3 and TRBJ2-1; D remains unclear. V lost 1 base and J 1 base, leaving 8 bases between the germline ends. The V gene's germline CDR1 is SGHTA and CDR2 FQGTGA. The CDR3 is 15 residues long. The CDR3 sequence is CASSLSPWSYNEQFF. The CDR3 DNA follows: TGTGCCAGCAGCTTAAGTCCTTGGTCCTACAATGAGCAGTTCTTC.

This clonotype was observed a few times. V is TRBV28 and J is TRBJ2-5, with TRBD1 as a possible D gene (5 bases). There are 13 residues in the CDR3. V lost 6 bases and J 5 bases, leaving 13 bases between the germline ends. Germline-derived CDR1 and CDR2 are MDHEN and SYDVKM. CDR3 bases: TGTGCCAGCAGGGCAGGGTTTGGGGAGACCCAGTACTTC. Translating gives CASRAGFGETQYF. Supplemented by reference TRBV28 and TRBJ2-5, the full variable domain reads DVKVTQSSRYLVKRTGEKVFLECVQDMDHENMFWYRQDPGLGLRLIYFSYDVKMKEKGDIPEGYSVSREKKERFSLILESASTNQTSMYLCASRAGFGETQYFGPGTRLLVL.

The chain links TRBV20-1 to TRBJ2-7; 11 positions match TRBD2. This CDR3 spans 17 amino acids. Per germline, CDR1 DFQATT and CDR2 SNEGSKA (reference sequence). V shed 0 bases and J 2 bases; nucleotides not matched to a gene: 9. The CDR3 is CSARDISGRAGAYEQYF. The DNA for the CDR3 is TGCAGTGCTAGAGACATTAGCGGGAGGGCCGGGGCCTACGAGCAGTACTTC.

This clonotype turned up a few times. In DNA form, the CDR3 reads TGTGCCAGCAGTTTCAGTAGGAAGAATGGTTCACCCCTCCACTTT. Amino acids: CASSFSRKNGSPLHF. The V call is TRBV28, the J call TRBJ1-6; D gene uncertain. V shed 3 bases and J shed 9 bases, with 15 bases lying between them. Germline CDR1 and CDR2: MDHEN and SYDVKM. The CDR3 sequence is 15 residues long.

This clonotype came up many times. The rearrangement uses TRBV6-2 or TRBV6-3 and TRBJ2-1; D unresolved. This CDR3 is 17 amino acids long. Germline V gene data show CDR1 as MNHEY and CDR2 as SVGEGT. The V and J ends lost 0 bases and 1 base respectively, with 13 bases between them. This CDR3 reads CASSYSTRVTSYNEQFF. The CDR3 DNA follows: TGTGCCAGCAGTTACTCTACCAGAGTGACTTCCTACAATGAGCAGTTCTTC.

The gene calls are TRBV3-1 and TRBJ2-1, with a possible D match to TRBD2 (6 bases). From germline, CDR1 is LGHDT and CDR2 YNNKEL (reference sequence). The CDR3 runs 11 residues. Trimming stripped 4 bases from V and 8 bases from J, with 6 bases between. CDR3 sequence: CASSRLDEQFF. The DNA for the CDR3 is TGTGCCAGCAGCCGACTAGATGAGCAGTTCTTC.

This clonotype was seen a few times. This sequence joins TRBV6-5 and TRBJ2-5; TRBD1 aligns across 9 bases. V gave up 0 bases and J gave up 4 bases; unmatched junction bases: 3. The germline V gene encodes CDR1 MNHEY and CDR2 SVGAGI. The CDR3 consists of 15 residues. This chain's CDR3 is CASSYSTGGSETQYF. The CDR3 DNA reads TGTGCCAGCAGTTACTCGACAGGGGGGTCAGAGACCCAGTACTTC.

The table lists this clonotype with a few counts. V is TRBV10-3 and J is TRBJ2-7, with 13 nucleotides matching TRBD2. This CDR3 has 16 residues. CDR1 is ENHRY, CDR2 SYGVKD, per germline. Trimming at V came to 6 bases and at J to 2 bases, leaving 7 bases not matched to a gene. CDR3 protein: CAISDAGLAGAYEQYF. CDR3 nucleotides: TGTGCCATCAGCGACGCCGGACTAGCGGGGGCCTACGAGCAGTACTTC.

This chain uses TRBV3-1 with TRBJ2-7; 7 nucleotides match TRBD1. J was trimmed by 7 bases and V by 2 bases; bases with no gene match: 8. The CDR3 is 14 residues long. Germline V gene sequence: CDR1 LGHDT, CDR2 YNNKEL (reference sequence). CDR3 coding DNA: TGTGCCAGCAGCCAACTGGACAGGCCCGGGGAGCAGTACTTC. This translates into CASSQLDRPGEQYF.

The CDR3 nucleotides are TGCGCCAGCAGACCCATCGGGGGGGAGAGAACAGATACGCAGTATTTT. Its protein is CASRPIGGERTDTQYF. The chain recombines TRBV5-1 with TRBJ2-3, with TRBD2 matching over 8 bases. V was pared by 5 bases and J by 3 bases, with 11 bases of the junction left unmatched. Germline-derived CDR1 and CDR2 are SGHRS and YFSETQ. The CDR3 is 16 amino acids.

The genes are TRBV7-6 and TRBJ2-3, with 9 bases lining up with TRBD1. Germline CDR1 SGHVS, CDR2 FNYEAQ. This CDR3 comprises 16 residues. The trim removed 5 bases at V and 1 base at J, leaving 7 bases unmatched. The CDR3 region has the DNA TGTGCCAGCAGCCAGCCCGGGGACAGGGGCACAGATACGCAGTATTTT. Protein product: CASSQPGDRGTDTQYF.

This clonotype was seen ten or more times. J is TRBJ2-2 and V is TRBV7-2, with D unresolved. V was pared by 1 base and J by 7 bases, with 4 bases between. Looked up from germline, CDR1 is SGHTA and CDR2 is FQGNSA. The CDR3 covers 12 residues. CDR3 loop: CASSLEVGELFF. The CDR3 DNA is TGTGCCAGCAGCTTAGAGGTCGGGGAGCTGTTTTTT.

This clonotype was counted only a few times. V is TRBV7-8 and J is TRBJ2-5; D tentatively fits TRBD1 or TRBD2 (5 bases each). V lost 1 base and J lost 4, with 10 bases in between. Germline V lookup: CDR1 SGHVS, CDR2 FQNEAQ. This CDR3 has 14 amino acids. CDR3 DNA: TGTGCCAGCAGCTTAGACCGGGACGGAGAGACCCAGTACTTC. Its protein product is CASSLDRDGETQYF.

A few counts support this clonotype. The chain is built from TRBV7-8 and TRBJ2-7; tentatively, D is TRBD1 (7 bases). The germline V and J ends were trimmed by 5 bases and 6 bases, with 11 bases remaining between them. This CDR3 has 12 residues. The germline CDR1 and CDR2 sequences are SGHVS and FQNEAQ. The chain's CDR3 is CASSSQGGEQYF. The CDR3 coding sequence is TGTGCCAGCAGCAGTCAGGGGGGCGAGCAGTACTTC.

This clonotype was found a few times. The chain uses TRBV3-1 and TRBJ2-1; D gene unclear. The CDR3 contains 15 residues. Trimming removed 1 base at V and 0 bases at J, with 7 bases between. Germline V gene sequence: CDR1 LGHDT, CDR2 YNNKEL (reference sequence). CDR3 in amino acids: CASSQAQPSYNEQFF. In DNA, the CDR3 is TGTGCCAGCAGCCAAGCTCAGCCCTCCTACAATGAGCAGTTCTTC.

The sample holds many counts of this clonotype. This sequence joins TRBV7-6 and TRBJ2-1; D call uncertain. The germline V and J ends were trimmed by 5 bases and 7 bases, with 12 bases remaining between them. Germline V gene sequence: CDR1 SGHVS, CDR2 FNYEAQ. CDR3 size: 13 residues. The CDR3 region is CASSRLLRNEQFF. The CDR3 coding sequence is TGTGCCAGCAGCCGCCTTTTGAGAAATGAGCAGTTCTTC.

The chain joins TRBV5-1 to TRBJ2-6; D possibly matches TRBD1 or TRBD2 (5 bases each). The CDR3 loop spans 17 amino acids. Germline V gives CDR1 SGHRS, CDR2 YFSETQ. Trimming cost V 4 bases and J 4 bases, with 18 bases left between them. The CDR3 loop reads CASSQTPLGTGANVLTF. The CDR3 DNA sequence: TGCGCCAGCAGCCAGACGCCATTAGGGACCGGGGCCAACGTCCTGACTTTC.

This clonotype was recorded a few times. The V and J genes are TRBV5-1 and TRBJ1-2; no definite D call. This CDR3 has 13 residues. V was cut by 4 bases and J by 2 bases, with 9 bases left in between. CDR1 and CDR2 from the germline V gene are SGHRS and YFSETQ. CDR3 amino acids: CASSHEENYGYTF. The CDR3 DNA reads TGCGCCAGCAGCCACGAGGAAAACTATGGCTACACCTTC.

This clonotype has more than one count but fewer than ten. The rearrangement uses TRBV20-1 and TRBJ2-3; D unresolved. Deletions cut 5 bases from V and 0 bases from J, with 15 bases between. Germline V gene lookup returns CDR1 DFQATT and CDR2 SNEGSKA (reference sequence). This CDR3 spans 15 amino acids. The CDR3 nucleotides read TGCAGTGCTGTCAGGATAGACACTAGCACAGATACGCAGTATTTT. Amino acid sequence: CSAVRIDTSTDTQYF.

This clonotype has more than one count but fewer than ten. The V and J genes are TRBV6-5 and TRBJ2-5; the D gene could be TRBD1 or TRBD2 (5 bases each). This CDR3 has 14 amino acids. Germline CDR1 is MNHEY and CDR2 is SVGAGI. Trimming took 4 bases from V and 5 from J, leaving 14 bases between them. Here the CDR3 reads CASSSREGVETQYF. CDR3 DNA sequence: TGTGCCAGCAGTTCCCGGGAAGGGGTCGAGACCCAGTACTTC.

This clonotype came up a few times. The V gene is TRBV24-1, the J gene TRBJ2-5, with D unresolved. Germline assignment: CDR1 KGHDR and CDR2 SFDVKD. This CDR3 spans 13 amino acids. The V end lost 0 bases, the J end lost 3 bases, and 4 bases lay between the germline ends. The CDR3 region is CATSDLGEETQYF. The DNA of the CDR3 is TGTGCCACCAGTGATTTGGGGGAAGAGACCCAGTACTTC.

The sample holds a few counts of this clonotype. This sequence joins TRBV12-3 or TRBV12-4 and TRBJ2-7, with 7 bases fitting TRBD1. After removal of 6 bases from V and 3 bases from J, the junction contained 20 bases not matched to a gene. This CDR3 contains 18 residues. CDR3 sequence: CASSLGQPNLGAYYEQYF. The DNA of the CDR3 is TGTGCCAGCAGCCTGGGACAGCCGAATCTCGGGGCCTACTACGAGCAGTACTTC.